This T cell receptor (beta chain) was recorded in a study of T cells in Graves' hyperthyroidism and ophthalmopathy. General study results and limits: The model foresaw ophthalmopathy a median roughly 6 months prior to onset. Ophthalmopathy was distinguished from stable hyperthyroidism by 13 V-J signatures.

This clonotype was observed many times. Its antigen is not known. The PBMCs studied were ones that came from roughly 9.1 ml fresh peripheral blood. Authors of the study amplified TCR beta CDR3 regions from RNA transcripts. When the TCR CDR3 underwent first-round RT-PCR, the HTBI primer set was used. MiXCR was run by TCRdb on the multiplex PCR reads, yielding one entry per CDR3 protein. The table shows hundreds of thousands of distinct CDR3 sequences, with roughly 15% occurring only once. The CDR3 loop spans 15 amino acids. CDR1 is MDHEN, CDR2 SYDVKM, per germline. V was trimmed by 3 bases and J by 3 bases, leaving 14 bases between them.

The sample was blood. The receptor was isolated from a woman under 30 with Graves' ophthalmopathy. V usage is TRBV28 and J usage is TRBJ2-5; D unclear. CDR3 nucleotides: TGTGCCAGCAGTTTGCAAGGCGGAGTAAAAGAGACCCAGTACTTC. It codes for CASSLQGGVKETQYF.